This record covers a single TCR beta chain. V lost 4 bases to trimming and J lost 0 bases, with 7 bases between them. CDR3 length: 13 amino acids. Germline loops: CDR1 SGHDN, CDR2 FVKESK. The sample is drawn from a study of blood T cell repertoires in COVID-19. Study background: Samples came from the United States, Italy and Spain, spanning acute and convalescent COVID-19. From T cells, B-cell-depleted T cells, or PBMCs came the material, which was cDNA or gDNA.

Clones were read by immunoSEQ multiplex PCR, and TCRdb kept only the in-frame ones, dropping some. The table lists approximately 110,000 clones, roughly nine tenths of them singletons. The rearrangement links TRBV14 to TRBJ2-7; D perhaps matches TRBD1 (5 bases). The TCR originated in a man between 50 and 59 years old with COVID-19, enrolled during active disease. The source material was peripheral blood. Written as DNA, the CDR3 is TGTGCCAGCAGCCCCGACAGCTCCTACGAGCAGTACTTC. Its protein product is CASSPDSSYEQYF.